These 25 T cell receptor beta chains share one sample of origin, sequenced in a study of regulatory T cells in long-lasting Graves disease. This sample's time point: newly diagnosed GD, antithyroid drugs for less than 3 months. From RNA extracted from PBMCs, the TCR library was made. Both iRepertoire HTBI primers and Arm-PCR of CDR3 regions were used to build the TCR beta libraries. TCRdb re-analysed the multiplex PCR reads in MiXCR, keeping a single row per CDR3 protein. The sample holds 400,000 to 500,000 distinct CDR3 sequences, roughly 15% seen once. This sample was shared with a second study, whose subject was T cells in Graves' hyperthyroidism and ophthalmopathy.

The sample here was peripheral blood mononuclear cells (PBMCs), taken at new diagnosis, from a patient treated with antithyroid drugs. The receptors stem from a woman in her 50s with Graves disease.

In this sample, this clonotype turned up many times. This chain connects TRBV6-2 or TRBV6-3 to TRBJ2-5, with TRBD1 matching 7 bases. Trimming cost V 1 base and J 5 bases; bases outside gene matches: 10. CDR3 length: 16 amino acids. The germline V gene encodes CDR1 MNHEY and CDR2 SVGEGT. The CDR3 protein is CASSYYSTGPYETQYF. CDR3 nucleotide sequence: TGTGCCAGCAGTTACTACTCGACAGGGCCGTACGAGACCCAGTACTTC.

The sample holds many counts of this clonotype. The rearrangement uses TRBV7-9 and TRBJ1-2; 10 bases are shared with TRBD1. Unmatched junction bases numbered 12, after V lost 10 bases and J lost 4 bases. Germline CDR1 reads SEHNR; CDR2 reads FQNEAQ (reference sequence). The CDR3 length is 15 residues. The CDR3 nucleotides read TGTGCCACCGTCGGGACAGGGGCGATTAGCTATGGCTACACCTTC. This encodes CATVGTGAISYGYTF.

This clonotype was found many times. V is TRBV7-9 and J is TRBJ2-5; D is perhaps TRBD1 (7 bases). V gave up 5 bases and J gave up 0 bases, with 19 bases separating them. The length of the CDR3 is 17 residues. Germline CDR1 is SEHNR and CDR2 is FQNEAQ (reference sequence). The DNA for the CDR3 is TGTGCCAGCAGCGGACGCGGGACAGCCCTCCACCAAGAGACCCAGTACTTC. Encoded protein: CASSGRGTALHQETQYF.

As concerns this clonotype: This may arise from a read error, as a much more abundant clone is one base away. The CDR3 is CASTHSYNEQSF. For the CDR3, the DNA is TGTGCCAGCACGCACAGCTACAATGAGCAGTCCTTC. The chain combines TRBV7-8 with TRBJ2-1; D is uncertain. Looked up from germline, CDR1 is SGHVS and CDR2 is FQNEAQ. The CDR3 loop spans 12 amino acids. The variable domain in full, completed from reference TRBV7-8 and TRBJ2-1, reads GAGVSQSPRYKVAKRGQDVALRCDPISGHVSLFWYQQALGQGPEFLTYFQNEAQLDKSGLPSDRFFAERPEGSVSTLKIQRTQQEDSAVYLCASTHSYNEQSFGPGTRLTVL.

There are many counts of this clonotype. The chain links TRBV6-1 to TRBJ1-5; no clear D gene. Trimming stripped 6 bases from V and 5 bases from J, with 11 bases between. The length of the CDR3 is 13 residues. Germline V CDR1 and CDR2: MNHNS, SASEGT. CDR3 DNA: TGTGCCAGCAGCCCGGGTTTTTATCAGCCCCAGCATTTT. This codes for CASSPGFYQPQHF.

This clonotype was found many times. Written as DNA, the CDR3 is TGTGCCAGCAGTTACCCTCGTGGGGGGAACCAAGAGACCCAGTACTTC. It codes for CASSYPRGGNQETQYF. This rearrangement joins TRBV6-9 to TRBJ2-5; maybe TRBD2 (6 bases). CDR3 length: 16 amino acids. The germline V and J ends were trimmed by 3 bases and 0 bases, with 14 bases remaining between them. The germline CDR1 and CDR2 sequences are MNHGY and SVAAGI.

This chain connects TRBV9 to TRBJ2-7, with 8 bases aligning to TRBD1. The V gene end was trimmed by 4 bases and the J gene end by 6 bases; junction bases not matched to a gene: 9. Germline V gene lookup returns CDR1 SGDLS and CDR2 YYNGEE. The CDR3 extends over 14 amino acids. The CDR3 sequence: CASSTGTGEVEQYF. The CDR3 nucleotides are TGTGCCAGCAGCACCGGGACAGGTGAGGTCGAGCAGTACTTC. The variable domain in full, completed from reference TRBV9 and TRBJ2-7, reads DSGVTQTPKHLITATGQRVTLRCSPRSGDLSVYWYQQSLDQGLQFLIQYYNGEERAKGNILERFSAQQFPDLHSELNLSSLELGDSALYFCASSTGTGEVEQYFGPGTRLTVT.

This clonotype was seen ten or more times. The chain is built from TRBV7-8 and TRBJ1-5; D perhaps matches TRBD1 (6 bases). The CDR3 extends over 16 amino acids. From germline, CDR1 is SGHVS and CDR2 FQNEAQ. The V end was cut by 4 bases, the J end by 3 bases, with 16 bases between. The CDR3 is CASSSRPRDTNQPQHF. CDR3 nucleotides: TGTGCCAGCAGCTCCAGACCCCGGGACACCAATCAGCCCCAGCATTTT.

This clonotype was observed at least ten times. The chain's CDR3 is CASSDAGLAGVNEQFF. DNA for the CDR3: TGTGCCAGTAGTGATGCCGGACTAGCGGGAGTTAATGAGCAGTTCTTC. V gene TRBV19 combines with J gene TRBJ2-1; 13 nucleotides line up with TRBD2. The germline V gene encodes CDR1 LNHDA and CDR2 SQIVND (reference sequence). The V and J ends lost 5 bases and 7 bases, in that order; junction bases with no gene match: 8. This CDR3 contains 16 residues.

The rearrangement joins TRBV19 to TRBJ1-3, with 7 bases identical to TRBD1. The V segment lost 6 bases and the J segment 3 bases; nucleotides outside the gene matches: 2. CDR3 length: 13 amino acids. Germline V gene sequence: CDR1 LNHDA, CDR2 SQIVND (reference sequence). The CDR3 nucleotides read TGTGCCAGTAGGTGGGACAGTGGAAACACCATATATTTT. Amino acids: CASRWDSGNTIYF.

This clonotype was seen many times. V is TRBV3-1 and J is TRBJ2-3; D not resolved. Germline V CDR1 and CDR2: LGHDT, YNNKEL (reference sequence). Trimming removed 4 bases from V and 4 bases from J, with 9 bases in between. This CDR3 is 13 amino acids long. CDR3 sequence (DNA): TGTGCCAGCAGCCGCGACGGAGCAGATACGCAGTATTTT. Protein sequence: CASSRDGADTQYF.

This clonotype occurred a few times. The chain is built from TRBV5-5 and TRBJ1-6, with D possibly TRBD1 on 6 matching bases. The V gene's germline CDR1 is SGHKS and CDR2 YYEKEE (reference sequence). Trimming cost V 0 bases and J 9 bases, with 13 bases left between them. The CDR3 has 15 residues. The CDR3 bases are TGTGCCAGCAGCTTGGCCACAGGGAGCGGTTCACCCCTCCACTTT. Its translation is CASSLATGSGSPLHF.

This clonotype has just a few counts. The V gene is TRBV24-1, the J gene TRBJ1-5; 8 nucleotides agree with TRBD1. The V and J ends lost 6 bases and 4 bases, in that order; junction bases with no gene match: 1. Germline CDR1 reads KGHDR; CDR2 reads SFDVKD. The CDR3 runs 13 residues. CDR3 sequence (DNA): TGTGCCACCAGTACAGGGGGAAATCAGCCCCAGCATTTT. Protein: CATSTGGNQPQHF.

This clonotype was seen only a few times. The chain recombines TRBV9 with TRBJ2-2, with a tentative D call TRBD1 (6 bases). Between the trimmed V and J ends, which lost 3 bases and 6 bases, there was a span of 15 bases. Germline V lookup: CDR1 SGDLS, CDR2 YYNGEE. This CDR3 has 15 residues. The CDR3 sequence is CASSGTGYGAGELFF. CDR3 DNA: TGTGCCAGCAGCGGAACAGGGTACGGGGCCGGGGAGCTGTTTTTT.

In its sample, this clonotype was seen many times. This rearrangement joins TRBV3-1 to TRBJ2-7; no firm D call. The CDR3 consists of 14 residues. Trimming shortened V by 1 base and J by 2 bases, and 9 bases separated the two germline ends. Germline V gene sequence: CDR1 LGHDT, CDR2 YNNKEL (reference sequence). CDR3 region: CASSQGSRTYEQYF. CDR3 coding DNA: TGTGCCAGCAGCCAAGGATCCCGTACCTACGAGCAGTACTTC.

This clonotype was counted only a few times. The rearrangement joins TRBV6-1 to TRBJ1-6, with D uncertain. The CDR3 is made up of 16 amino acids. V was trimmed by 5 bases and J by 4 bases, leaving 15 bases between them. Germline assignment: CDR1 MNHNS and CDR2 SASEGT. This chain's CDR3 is CASSLRPDIYNSPLHF. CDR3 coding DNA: TGTGCCAGCAGTCTTCGGCCTGATATTTATAATTCACCCCTCCACTTT.

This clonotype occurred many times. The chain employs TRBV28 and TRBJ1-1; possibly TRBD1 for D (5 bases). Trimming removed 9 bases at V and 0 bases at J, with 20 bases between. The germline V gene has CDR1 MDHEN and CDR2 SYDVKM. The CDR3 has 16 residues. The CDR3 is CASSTDPMHMNTEAFF. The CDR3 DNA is TGTGCCAGTTCGACAGACCCGATGCACATGAACACTGAAGCTTTCTTT.

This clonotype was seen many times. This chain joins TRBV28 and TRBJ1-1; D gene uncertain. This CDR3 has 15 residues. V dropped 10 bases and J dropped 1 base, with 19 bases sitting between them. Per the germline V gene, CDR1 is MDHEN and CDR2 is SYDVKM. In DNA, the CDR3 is TGTGCCATCCTCACCCGAGAGGGTGCGAACACTGAAGCTTTCTTT. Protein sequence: CAILTREGANTEAFF.

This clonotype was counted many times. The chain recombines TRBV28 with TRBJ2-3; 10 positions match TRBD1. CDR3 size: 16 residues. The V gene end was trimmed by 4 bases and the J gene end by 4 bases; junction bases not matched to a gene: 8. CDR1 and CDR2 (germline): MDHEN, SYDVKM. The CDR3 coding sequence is TGTGCCAGCAGTTCAAGTTGGACAGGGGGAGCAGATACGCAGTATTTT. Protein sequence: CASSSSWTGGADTQYF. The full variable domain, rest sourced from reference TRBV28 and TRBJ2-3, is DVKVTQSSRYLVKRTGEKVFLECVQDMDHENMFWYRQDPGLGLRLIYFSYDVKMKEKGDIPEGYSVSREKKERFSLILESASTNQTSMYLCASSSSWTGGADTQYFGPGTRLTVL.

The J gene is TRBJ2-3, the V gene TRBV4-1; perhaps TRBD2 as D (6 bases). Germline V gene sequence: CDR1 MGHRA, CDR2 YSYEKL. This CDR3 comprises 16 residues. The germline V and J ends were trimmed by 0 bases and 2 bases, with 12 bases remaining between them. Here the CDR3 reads CASSQESGGITDTQYF. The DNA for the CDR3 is TGCGCCAGCAGCCAAGAGAGCGGAGGGATCACAGATACGCAGTATTTT.

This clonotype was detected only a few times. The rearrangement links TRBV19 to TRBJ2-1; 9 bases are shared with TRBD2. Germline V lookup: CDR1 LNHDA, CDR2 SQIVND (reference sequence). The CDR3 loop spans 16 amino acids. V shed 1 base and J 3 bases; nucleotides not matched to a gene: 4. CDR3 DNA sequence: TGTGCCAGTAGTATAGCCCTTAGCGGGAGCTACAATGAGCAGTTCTTC. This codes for CASSIALSGSYNEQFF.

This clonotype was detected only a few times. The CDR3 DNA follows: TGTGCCAGCAGCGGACTAGCGAAACTGAGCTCCTCCTACAATGAGCAGTTCTTC. It yields the protein CASSGLAKLSSSYNEQFF. The gene calls are TRBV6-1 and TRBJ2-1; 9 bases agree with TRBD2. V lost 6 bases and J lost 0; bases outside the gene matches: 12. The CDR3 sequence is 18 residues long. The germline V gene has CDR1 MNHNS and CDR2 SASEGT.

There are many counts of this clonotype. The chain's CDR3 is CASEGRTGTSGRRSSYNEQFF. In DNA form, the CDR3 reads TGTGCCAGCGAGGGGCGAACCGGGACTAGCGGGAGGAGGAGCTCCTACAATGAGCAGTTCTTC. This chain links TRBV3-1 with TRBJ2-1; 15 nucleotides agree with TRBD2. CDR3 length equals 21 residues. Germline V lookup: CDR1 LGHDT, CDR2 YNNKEL (reference sequence). Germline trimming cut 8 bases from V and 0 bases from J; bases unmatched to any gene: 17.

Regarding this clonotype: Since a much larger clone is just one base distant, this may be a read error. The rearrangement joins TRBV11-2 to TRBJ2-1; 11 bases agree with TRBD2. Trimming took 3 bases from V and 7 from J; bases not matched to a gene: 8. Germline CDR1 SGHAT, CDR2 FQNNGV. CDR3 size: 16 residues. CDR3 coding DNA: TGTGCCAGCAGCTTTATGGGACTAGCGGAACTGAATGAGCAGTTCTTC. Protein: CASSFMGLAELNEQFF.

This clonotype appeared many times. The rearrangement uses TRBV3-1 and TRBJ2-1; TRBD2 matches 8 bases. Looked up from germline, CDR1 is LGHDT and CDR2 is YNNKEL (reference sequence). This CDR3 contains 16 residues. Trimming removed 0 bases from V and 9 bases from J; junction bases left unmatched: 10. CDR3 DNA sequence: TGTGCCAGCAGCCAAGATCCGAGCGGGGGAAGGACTGAGCAGTTCTTC. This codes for CASSQDPSGGRTEQFF.